The 13 T cell receptor beta chains in this list originate from one sample, sequenced in a study of blood T cell repertoires in COVID-19. Assay used: immunoSEQ multiplex PCR; TCRdb lists only in-frame clones, some missing. The table includes approximately 260,000 clones, about 88% detected once. Sequencing input: PBMCs or T cells enriched from blood (not recorded which). All receptors derive from a man younger than 40 with acute COVID-19.

This chain uses TRBV6-2 or TRBV6-3 with TRBJ2-7; D is possibly TRBD1 (5 bases). This CDR3 comprises 15 residues. Trimming removed 5 bases from V and 6 bases from J, with 20 bases in between. Germline V CDR1 and CDR2: MNHEY, SVGEGT. The CDR3, as DNA: TGTGCCAGCAGTCCATTGTCCAGGGTATCTGGCGAGCAGTACGTC. Its protein is CASSPLSRVSGEQYV.

DNA of the CDR3: TGCGCCAGCAGCCAAGGGGAGGGCAGGGGAGCGTACGAGCAGTACGTC. Translation gives CASSQGEGRGAYEQYV. The chain employs TRBV4-1 and TRBJ2-7; TRBD2 is a possible D gene (7 bases). The length of the CDR3 is 16 residues. Germline V gives CDR1 MGHRA, CDR2 YSYEKL. Trimming cost V 1 base and J 4 bases, with 17 bases left between them.

The count of this clone is one. The chain has TRBV7-6 and TRBJ2-3; 9 positions agree with TRBD1. V gave up 2 bases and J gave up 4 bases; unmatched junction bases: 7. Per the germline V gene, CDR1 is SGHVS and CDR2 is FNYEAQ. This CDR3 comprises 16 residues. The CDR3 sequence: CASSLTGQGKADTQYF. CDR3 bases: TGTGCCAGCAGCTTAACGGGACAGGGAAAGGCAGATACGCAGTATTTT.

The chain joins TRBV6-2 or TRBV6-3 to TRBJ1-4; the D gene is possibly TRBD1 (6 bases). Trimming left V 3 bases short and J 0 bases short, with 11 bases between. In germline, CDR1 is MNHEY, CDR2 SVGEGT. The CDR3 loop spans 16 amino acids. This CDR3 reads CASSYGRGATNEKLFF. DNA of the CDR3: TGTGCCAGCAGTTATGGCAGGGGAGCAACTAATGAAAAACTGTTTTTT.

This sequence joins TRBV19 and TRBJ1-5; TRBD1 might be the D (5 bases). CDR3 length: 16 amino acids. Germline V gene data show CDR1 as LNHDA and CDR2 as SQIVND (reference sequence). Trimming removed 4 bases from V and 3 bases from J, with 16 bases in between. The CDR3 protein is CASSTSGHLDNQPQHF. The CDR3 DNA follows: TGTGCCAGTAGTACCTCTGGACACCTAGACAATCAGCCCCAGCATTTT.

The chain is built from TRBV18 and TRBJ1-3; 7 bases fit TRBD1. Germline V lookup: CDR1 KGHSH, CDR2 LQKENI. This CDR3 is built from 14 residues. Losses at the gene ends were 4 bases for V and 2 bases for J; bases not matched to a gene: 2. Here the CDR3 DNA reads TGTGCCAGCTCACGCGGACAGGCTGGAAACACCATATATTTT. Protein product: CASSRGQAGNTIYF.

The rearrangement uses TRBV13 and TRBJ2-3, with 9 bases fitting TRBD2. Germline trimming cut 5 bases from V and 8 bases from J; bases unmatched to any gene: 14. Germline V lookup: CDR1 PRHDT, CDR2 FYEKMQ (reference sequence). CDR3 length: 16 amino acids. The CDR3: CASSPALAGRQGTQYF. In DNA, the CDR3 is TGTGCCAGCAGCCCGGCCCTAGCGGGGCGTCAAGGTACGCAGTATTTT.

V usage is TRBV19 and J usage is TRBJ1-4, with D unclear. This CDR3 has 12 amino acids. Trimming took off 3 bases at V and 4 bases at J, with 3 bases between the two ends. CDR1 LNHDA and CDR2 SQIVND come from the germline V gene (reference sequence). The CDR3 protein is CASSISNEKLFF. CDR3 nucleotide sequence: TGTGCCAGTAGTATCAGTAATGAAAAACTGTTTTTT.

CDR3 loop: CASSPNSPKSEQFF. The DNA of the CDR3 is TGTGCCAGCAGCCCGAATAGTCCCAAGAGTGAGCAGTTCTTC. V usage is TRBV11-1 and J usage is TRBJ2-1, with no clear D. V lost 5 bases, J lost 9 bases, and 17 bases lay in between. Germline V gives CDR1 SGHAT, CDR2 FQDESV (reference sequence). This CDR3 has 14 amino acids. Together with reference TRBV11-1 and TRBJ2-1, the CDR3 gives the full variable domain: EAEVAQSPRYKITEKSQAVAFWCDPISGHATLYWYRQILGQGPELLVQFQDESVVDDSQLPKDRFSAERLKGVDSTLKIQPAELGDSAMYLCASSPNSPKSEQFFGPGTRLTVL.

The chain is built from TRBV9 and TRBJ1-2, with 8 bases that match TRBD1. The CDR3 extends over 15 amino acids. V gave up 3 bases and J gave up 4 bases; unmatched junction bases: 8. Germline V CDR1 and CDR2: SGDLS, YYNGEE. Here the CDR3 DNA reads TGTGCCAGCAGCGACCGAGCAGGGGGCGTCTATGGCTACACCTTC. This encodes CASSDRAGGVYGYTF.

V usage is TRBV11-3 and J usage is TRBJ2-3, with TRBD1 identical over 10 bases. The CDR3 contains 17 residues. Losses at the gene ends were 5 bases for V and 3 bases for J; bases not matched to a gene: 11. The V gene's germline CDR1 is SGHNT and CDR2 YENEEA. The CDR3 spells CASSARQGALGTDTQYF. The CDR3 DNA follows: TGTGCCAGCAGCGCGCGACAGGGGGCGTTAGGGACAGATACGCAGTATTTT.

This chain joins TRBV20-1 and TRBJ2-2; D call uncertain. This CDR3 has 8 residues. Germline assignment: CDR1 DFQATT and CDR2 SNEGSKA (reference sequence). The CDR3 region is CISGELFF. The CDR3 nucleotides are TGCATTAGCGGGGAGCTGTTTTTT.

The chain employs TRBV18 and TRBJ2-3, with D maybe TRBD1 (6 bases). The length of the CDR3 is 14 residues. Trimming removed 6 bases from V and 0 bases from J, with 10 bases in between. Germline V gives CDR1 KGHSH, CDR2 LQKENI. CDR3 DNA: TGTGCCAGCTCCCGGACAGCTAGCACAGATACGCAGTATTTT. Its translation is CASSRTASTDTQYF. Drawing the rest from reference TRBV18 and TRBJ2-3, the complete variable domain is NAGVMQNPRHLVRRRGQEARLRCSPMKGHSHVYWYRQLPEEGLKFMVYLQKENIIDESGMPKERFSAEFPKEGPSILRIQQVVRGDSAAYFCASSRTASTDTQYFGPGTRLTVL.